A selection of T cell receptor beta chains follows, all from one sample in a study of T cell responses to AZD1222 COVID-19 vaccine. Only in-frame clones appear in the TCRdb table, and some are missing; sequencing was by immunoSEQ multiplex PCR. The table includes roughly 200,000 clones, about 94% detected once. The sample here was peripheral blood, taken 28 days after the second dose of the MenACWY control vaccine. All receptors derive from an adult who received the MenACWY meningococcal vaccine as a control. Each CDR3 is given with its conserved first and last residue. A D gene is named only where the DNA matches it firmly. Size tells how often a clone was seen (once, few, many) or the class of an expanded clone, and some rows leave it out.

size	V	D	J	DNA	CDR3
NA	TRBV5-4	NA	TRBJ2-5	TGTGCCAGCAGCTTGGAACAAGAGACCCAGTACTTC	CASSLEQETQYF
NA	TRBV25-1	NA	TRBJ2-3	TGTGCCAGCAGTGGGGGAACAACAGATACGCAGTATTTT	CASSGGTTDTQYF
NA	TRBV10-3	TRBD2	TRBJ2-1	TGTGCCGACCCGGGGGGGTTTCCCTACAATGAGCAGTTCTTC	CADPGGFPYNEQFF
NA	TRBV6-5	NA	TRBJ1-1	TGTGCCAGCAGTCCGGGACGGCGCGCTGAAGCTTTCTTT	CASSPGRRAEAFF
NA	TRBV18	NA	TRBJ1-2	TGTGCCAGCTCACCCGGAGTGGCCGAGTATGGCTACACCTTC	CASSPGVAEYGYTF
NA	TRBV27	NA	TRBJ2-7	TGTGCCACCCTACCTACAGCTCGGGCGTACGAGCAGTACTTC	CATLPTARAYEQYF
NA	TRBV6-5	NA	TRBJ1-2	TGTGCCAGCAGCGGCCGGGACGGTTATGGCTACACCTTC	CASSGRDGYGYTF
once	TRBV11-3	NA	TRBJ2-7	TGTGCCAGCAGCTTAGGGAGGGGGTCATCCTACGAGCAGTACTTC	CASSLGRGSSYEQYF
once	TRBV25-1	TRBD2	TRBJ2-3	TGTGCCAGCAGTACTAGCGGGAGCTATACGCAGTATTTT	CASSTSGSYTQYF
NA	TRBV2	NA	TRBJ1-1	TGTGCCAGCAAGGGTCAGCAGAACACTGAAGCTTTCTTT	CASKGQQNTEAFF
NA	TRBV20-1	NA	TRBJ1-2	TGCAGTGCTAGAGCCGGGACAACCTTC	CSARAGTTF
NA	TRBV5-1	NA	TRBJ2-2	TGCGCCAGCAGCTCCGGGCCCTTGGGCGGGGAGCTGTTTTTT	CASSSGPLGGELFF
NA	TRBV4-1	NA	TRBJ1-5	TGCGCCAGCAGGGCGTCTCTCGGGGACGGTTATCAGCCCCAGCATTTT	CASRASLGDGYQPQHF
NA	TRBV27	TRBD1	TRBJ1-1	TGTGCCAGCAGGACCCAGGGGGCGGGGATCACTGAAGCTTTCTTT	CASRTQGAGITEAFF
NA	TRBV28	TRBD1	TRBJ1-5	TGTGCCAGCAGTCAATGGACAGGCCTCGGGGAGCCCCAGCATTTT	CASSQWTGLGEPQHF
once	TRBV5-4	NA	TRBJ2-2	TGTGCCAGCAGCCCTATTGGTACCGGGGAGCTGTTTTTT	CASSPIGTGELFF
NA	TRBV27	NA	TRBJ1-4	TGTGCCAGCAGTTTAGAGGGCGACGAAAAACTGTTTTTT	CASSLEGDEKLFF
NA	TRBV6-2/TRBV6-3	NA	TRBJ2-5	TGTGCCAGCAGTTATATCACCTTCACCCAAGAGACCCAGTACTTC	CASSYITFTQETQYF
NA	TRBV28	NA	TRBJ2-7	TGTGCCAGCAGTCCTGGACAGTCCTACGAGCAGTACTTC	CASSPGQSYEQYF
NA	TRBV3-1/TRBV3-2	NA	TRBJ2-1	TGTGCCAGCAGCCAAGAAATCCGTCAGACGCAGTTCTTC	CASSQEIRQTQFF
NA	TRBV6-4	NA	TRBJ1-1	TGTGCCAGCAGATCGATGAGGGGCGCGTCTGAAGCTTTCTTT	CASRSMRGASEAFF
NA	TRBV28	NA	TRBJ1-5	TGTGCCAGCAGTGAGACGCCGAATAGCAATCAGCCCCAGCATTTT	CASSETPNSNQPQHF
NA	TRBV7-9	NA	TRBJ1-1	TGCGCCAGCAGCTTTCCGGGGCAGGTGAACACTGAAGCTTTCTTT	CASSFPGQVNTEAFF
NA	TRBV7-9	TRBD1	TRBJ2-1	TGTGCCAGCAGCTTGAGACAGGGGGCGCCAGGTGAGCAGTTCTTC	CASSLRQGAPGEQFF
NA	TRBV18	NA	TRBJ2-1	TGTGCCAGCTCACCACCGAACAGGCAGACCTACAATGAGCAGTTCTTC	CASSPPNRQTYNEQFF
NA	TRBV6-5	NA	TRBJ2-2	TGTGCCAGCAGACCTCCGGGGCCCACCGGGGAGCTGTTTTTT	CASRPPGPTGELFF
NA	TRBV5-1	TRBD1	TRBJ1-6	TGCGCCAGCAGCTTGGGACAGGGGTTGGGTAATTCACCCCTCCACTTT	CASSLGQGLGNSPLHF
NA	TRBV19	TRBD1	TRBJ2-7	TGTGCCAGTAGATCAGGGGGCCCTAACACCTACGAGCAGTACTTC	CASRSGGPNTYEQYF
NA	TRBV7-9	TRBD2	TRBJ2-1	TGTGCCAGCAGCTTCCACAGCGGGAGGGCCGACAATGAGCAGTTCTTC	CASSFHSGRADNEQFF
NA	TRBV30	NA	TRBJ1-2	TGTGCCTGGAGGCCGAGAACGAGGAATGGCTACACCTTC	CAWRPRTRNGYTF
NA	TRBV30	NA	TRBJ1-3	TGTGCCTGGAGTGATGGGCCAGGGTTGTCTGGAAACACCATATATTTT	CAWSDGPGLSGNTIYF
NA	TRBV19	NA	TRBJ2-2	TGTGCCAGTAGTATCGGGATTCTTAACACCGGGGAGCTGTTTTTT	CASSIGILNTGELFF
NA	TRBV7-3	NA	TRBJ2-1	TGTGCCAGCAGCTCCGGACCGGGGGATGAGCAGTTCTTC	CASSSGPGDEQFF
NA	TRBV5-1	NA	TRBJ1-5	TGCGCCAGCAGCTTGTCAGGGGAAGGTCAGCCCCAGCATTTT	CASSLSGEGQPQHF
NA	TRBV5-1	NA	TRBJ1-2	TGCGCCAGCAGCCAGGACTTAAGCTATGGCTACACCTTC	CASSQDLSYGYTF
NA	TRBV15	NA	TRBJ2-5	TGTGCCACCAGCAGCCGGACAGAGAAGACCCAGTACTTC	CATSSRTEKTQYF
NA	TRBV30	NA	TRBJ2-2	TGTGCCTGGAGTATTGGGACGGTGAACACCGGGGAGCTGTTTTTT	CAWSIGTVNTGELFF
NA	TRBV19	TRBD1	TRBJ1-6	TGTGCCAGTCGGACAGGGGGACTTTCACCCCTCCACTTT	CASRTGGLSPLHF
NA	TRBV3-1/TRBV3-2	NA	TRBJ1-6	TGTGCCAGCAGCCAAGGGAGCATGAATTCACCCCTCCACTTT	CASSQGSMNSPLHF
NA	TRBV2	TRBD1	TRBJ1-4	TGTGCCAGTAAAGGGGGCAGTAATGAAAAACTGTTTTTT	CASKGGSNEKLFF
NA	TRBV4-1	NA	TRBJ2-7	TGCGCCAGCAGCCCTCGGGACAACTACGAGCAGTACTTC	CASSPRDNYEQYF
NA	TRBV2	NA	TRBJ2-3	TGTGCCAGCAGTGGATTCTCGGGGGGCACATCTCGCACAGATACGCAGTATTTT	CASSGFSGGTSRTDTQYF
NA	TRBV30	TRBD1	TRBJ1-5	TGTGCCTGGAGACAGGGGGAGAATCAGCCCCAGCATTTT	CAWRQGENQPQHF
NA	TRBV13	TRBD1	TRBJ1-6	TGTGCCAGCAGCCCGACAGGGCCCAATTCACCCCTCCACTTT	CASSPTGPNSPLHF
NA	TRBV9	NA	TRBJ1-2	TGTGCCAGCAGCTCCCGAGTTAATGGCTACACCTTC	CASSSRVNGYTF
NA	TRBV30	TRBD1	TRBJ1-3	TGTGCCTGGGGTTCACAGGGGAGGGTCGGAAACACCATATATTTT	CAWGSQGRVGNTIYF
NA	TRBV5-1	TRBD2	TRBJ2-5	TGCGCCAGCAGCCTGAGCGGGAGGTTCCAAGAGACCCAGTACTTC	CASSLSGRFQETQYF
NA	TRBV25-1	TRBD1	TRBJ1-2	TGTGCCAGCAGTGTAGGACAGGGCATTGGTGGCTACACCTTC	CASSVGQGIGGYTF
NA	TRBV30	NA	TRBJ1-6	TGTGCCTGGACTACTCGGGCGACCCTTAACTCACCCCTCCACTTT	CAWTTRATLNSPLHF
NA	TRBV11-3	TRBD2	TRBJ2-1	TGTGCCAGCAGCTCCGATAGCGGGTACAATGAGCAGTTCTTC	CASSSDSGYNEQFF
NA	TRBV25-1	NA	TRBJ1-5	TGTGCCAGCAGTGAACAACTCCATCCGGACAGTAGCAATCAGCCCCAGCATTTT	CASSEQLHPDSSNQPQHF
NA	TRBV5-4	NA	TRBJ1-5	TGTGCCAGCAGCCTAGGACAAGATCAGCCCCAGCATTTT	CASSLGQDQPQHF
NA	TRBV29-1	TRBD1	TRBJ1-1	TGCAGCGTTGATGGGGATTTTTTGACAGGGACGAACACTGAAGCTTTCTTT	CSVDGDFLTGTNTEAFF
NA	TRBV19	NA	TRBJ1-1	TGTGCCAGTAGCCACGGACTGAACACTGAAGCTTTCTTT	CASSHGLNTEAFF
NA	TRBV11-2	NA	TRBJ2-7	TGTGCCAGCAGCTTAGGTGGATCGAGCTCCTACGAGCAGTACTTC	CASSLGGSSSYEQYF
NA	TRBV28	TRBD1	TRBJ1-2	TGTGCCAGCAGTCAGGGGGATTATGGCTACACCTTC	CASSQGDYGYTF